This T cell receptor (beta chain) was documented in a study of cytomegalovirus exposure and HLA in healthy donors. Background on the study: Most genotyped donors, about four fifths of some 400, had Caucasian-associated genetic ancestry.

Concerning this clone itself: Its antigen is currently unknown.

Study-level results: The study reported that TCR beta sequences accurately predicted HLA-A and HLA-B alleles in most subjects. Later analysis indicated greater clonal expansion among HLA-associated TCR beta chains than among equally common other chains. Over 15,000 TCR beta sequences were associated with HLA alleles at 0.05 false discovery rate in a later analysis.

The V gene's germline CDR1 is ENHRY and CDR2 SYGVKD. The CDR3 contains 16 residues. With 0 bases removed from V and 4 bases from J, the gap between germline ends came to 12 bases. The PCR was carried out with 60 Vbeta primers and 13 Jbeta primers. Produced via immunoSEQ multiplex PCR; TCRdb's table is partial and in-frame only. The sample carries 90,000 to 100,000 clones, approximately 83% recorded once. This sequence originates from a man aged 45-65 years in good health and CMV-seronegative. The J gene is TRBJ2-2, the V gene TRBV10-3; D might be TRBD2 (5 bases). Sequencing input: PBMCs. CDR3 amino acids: CAISESTGVGTGELFF. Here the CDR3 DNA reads TGTGCCATCAGTGAGTCCACCGGGGTTGGCACCGGGGAGCTGTTTTTT.